This paragraph reports one TCR beta chain. As yet, its antigen is unknown. V dropped 0 bases and J dropped 6 bases, with 11 bases sitting between them. Per germline, CDR1 SGHDT and CDR2 YYEEEE. CDR3 size: 14 residues. The sample belongs to a study of T cell repertoires in cytomegalovirus infection. Study overall: Use of recently identified HLA-C-restricted and well-studied HLA-B-restricted CMV epitopes was part of the study.

One entry per CDR3 protein, called by TCRdb with MiXCR from the reads. The sample consists of roughly 990,000 distinct CDR3 sequences, roughly a third of them appearing once. Study conclusions and caveats: Clonotypes of TCR beta that were HLA-C-restricted and CMV-specific dominated the ex vivo response. Identification of carriers of CMV plus the relevant HLA was achieved through cumulative public TCR beta family frequency.

The chain joins TRBV5-6 to TRBJ2-3, with D perhaps TRBD1 (6 bases). The origin of this receptor is a human donor in good health (CMV status not recorded). Some clones in this sample may be carry-over from other donors' samples. Sequenced material: cultured CD8+ T cells from PBMCs, taken from culture after CMV antigen stimulation. The CDR3 region has the DNA TGTGCCAGCAGCTTGGAGCACAGGGTGGATACGCAGTATTTT. Translation gives CASSLEHRVDTQYF.